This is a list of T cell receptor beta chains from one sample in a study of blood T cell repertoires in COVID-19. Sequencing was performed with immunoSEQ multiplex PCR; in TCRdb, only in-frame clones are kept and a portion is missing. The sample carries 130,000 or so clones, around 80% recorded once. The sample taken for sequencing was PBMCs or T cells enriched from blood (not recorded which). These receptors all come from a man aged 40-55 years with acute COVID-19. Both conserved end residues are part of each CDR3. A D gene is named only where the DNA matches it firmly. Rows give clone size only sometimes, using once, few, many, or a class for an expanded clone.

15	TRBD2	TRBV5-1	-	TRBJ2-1	TGCGCCAGCAGCTTAAGCCTAGCGGGGGAAAATGAGCAGTTCTTC	CASSLSLAGENEQFF
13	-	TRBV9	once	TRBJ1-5	TGTGCCAGCAGCGCCCTCGATGGCCAGCCCCAGCATTTT	CASSALDGQPQHF
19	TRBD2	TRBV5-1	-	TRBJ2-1	TGCGCCAGCAGTAGGATGAGTGGAATAGCGGGGGGGCCGTACAATGAGCAGTTCTTC	CASSRMSGIAGGPYNEQFF
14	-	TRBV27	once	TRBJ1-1	TGTGCCAGCAGTCTCCAAGGGGGGAACACTGAAGCTTTCTTT	CASSLQGGNTEAFF
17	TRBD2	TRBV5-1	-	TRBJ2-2	TGCGCCAGCAATCCCGTTTCGGGCGGGAGGCCTAACGGGGAGCTGTTTTTT	CASNPVSGGRPNGELFF
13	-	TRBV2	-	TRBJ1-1	TGTGCCAGCAGTCGTCTTATGAACACTGAAGCTTTCTTT	CASSRLMNTEAFF
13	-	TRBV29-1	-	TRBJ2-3	TGCAGCGTTGAAAGCGGGAGCACAGATACGCAGTATTTT	CSVESGSTDTQYF
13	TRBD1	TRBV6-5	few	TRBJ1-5	TGTGCCAGCAGGGGGACAGGGGGACAGCCCCAGCATTTT	CASRGTGGQPQHF
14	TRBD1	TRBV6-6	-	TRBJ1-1	TGTGCCAGCAGTCTCGATTGGGACAGCACTGAAGCTTTCTTT	CASSLDWDSTEAFF
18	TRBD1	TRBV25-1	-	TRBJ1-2	TGTGCCAGCAGTGGATGGACCGGGACAGGGGAAAAAATCAATGGCTACACCTTC	CASSGWTGTGEKINGYTF
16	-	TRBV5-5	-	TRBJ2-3	TGTGCCAGCAGCGCCGGGACTGCCAGAGCCACAGATACGCAGTATTTT	CASSAGTARATDTQYF
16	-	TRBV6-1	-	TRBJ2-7	TGTGCCAGCAGTGCACTTGGGAGCGGCCAAACCTACGAGCAGTACTTC	CASSALGSGQTYEQYF
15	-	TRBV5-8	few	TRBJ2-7	TGTGCCAGCAGCTTGGGGCAGGGCAGGGATTACGAGCAGTACTTC	CASSLGQGRDYEQYF
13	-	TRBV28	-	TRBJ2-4	TGTGCCAGCAGTTTACGAGTGGAAAACATTCAGTACTTC	CASSLRVENIQYF
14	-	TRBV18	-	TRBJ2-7	TGTGCCAGCTCACCAGTCAGGGGGGACCACGAGCAGTACTTC	CASSPVRGDHEQYF
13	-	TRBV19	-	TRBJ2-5	TGTGCCAGTAGTAGGGCCGAGGGAGAGACCCAGTACTTC	CASSRAEGETQYF
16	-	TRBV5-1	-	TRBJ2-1	TGCGCCAGCAGCTTGGCTGGCAGCGGAGAATACAATGAGCAGTTCTTC	CASSLAGSGEYNEQFF
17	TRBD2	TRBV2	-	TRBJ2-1	TGTGCCAGCAGTGTCGGACTAGCGGGAGGAGGATACAATGAGCAGTTCTTC	CASSVGLAGGGYNEQFF
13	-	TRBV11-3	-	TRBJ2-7	TGTGCCAGCAGCCAGGACCAACAGGGCTTGCAGTACTTC	CASSQDQQGLQYF
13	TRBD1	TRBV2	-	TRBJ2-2	TGTGCCAGCGGGACAGGAAGGACCGGGGAGCTGTTTTTT	CASGTGRTGELFF
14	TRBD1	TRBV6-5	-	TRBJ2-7	TGTGCCAGCAGGGGACAGGGGGTTACCTACGAGCAGTACTTC	CASRGQGVTYEQYF
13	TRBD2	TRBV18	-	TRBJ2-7	TGTGCCAGCTCAAGCCTAGCGGGAGACGAGCAGTACTTC	CASSSLAGDEQYF
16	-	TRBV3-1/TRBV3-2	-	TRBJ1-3	TGTGCCAGCACCTTTTCTTCCAGGGACTCTGGAAACACCATATATTTT	CASTFSSRDSGNTIYF
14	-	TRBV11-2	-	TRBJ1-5	TGTGCCAGCAGCCCCACCGACACTGGACAGCCCCAGCATTTT	CASSPTDTGQPQHF
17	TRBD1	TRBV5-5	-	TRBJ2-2	TGTGCCAGCAGCTTAACCGGGACAGCGGCGGGCACCGGGGAGCTGTTTTTT	CASSLTGTAAGTGELFF
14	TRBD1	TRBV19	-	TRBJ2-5	TGTGCCAGTAGGAAAGACAGGGGGGAAGAGACCCAGTACTTC	CASRKDRGEETQYF
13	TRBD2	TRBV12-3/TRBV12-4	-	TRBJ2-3	TGTGCCAGCGTGAAAAGCGGGGGAGATACGCAGTATTTT	CASVKSGGDTQYF
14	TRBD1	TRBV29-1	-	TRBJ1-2	TGCAGCGTTGAAGATCAGTTAGGGGGCGGGGGCTACACCTTC	CSVEDQLGGGGYTF
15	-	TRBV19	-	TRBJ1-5	TGTGCCAGTAGTCTTCGGGAGGGGAGCAATCAGCCCCAGCATTTT	CASSLREGSNQPQHF
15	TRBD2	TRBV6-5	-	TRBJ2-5	TGTGCCAGCAGTTACTCGGCGGGGGGAGGGAAGACCCAGTACTTC	CASSYSAGGGKTQYF
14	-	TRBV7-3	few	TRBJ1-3	TGTGCCAGCAGCTTCGGGACACCTGGAAACACCATATATTTT	CASSFGTPGNTIYF
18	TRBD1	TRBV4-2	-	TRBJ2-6	TGTGCCAGCAGCCCCGCGGACAGGTTTTACTCTGGGGCCAACGTCCTGACTTTC	CASSPADRFYSGANVLTF
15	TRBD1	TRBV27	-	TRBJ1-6	TGTGCCAGCAGCTCCTCAGCAGGGGGCGCTTCACCCCTCCACTTT	CASSSSAGGASPLHF
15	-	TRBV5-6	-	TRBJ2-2	TGTGCCAGCAGCTTGGAACCCAGGGGGGCCGGGGAGCTGTTTTTT	CASSLEPRGAGELFF
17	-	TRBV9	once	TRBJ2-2	TGTGCCAGCAGCGTAGCTTCTACAGGGATGGACACCGGGGAGCTGTTTTTT	CASSVASTGMDTGELFF
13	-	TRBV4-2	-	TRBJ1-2	TGTGCCAGCAGCCAAGATGAAGACCAGGGCAAAACCTTC	CASSQDEDQGKTF
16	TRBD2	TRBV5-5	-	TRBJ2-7	TGTGCCAGCAGTCTAGGGACTAGCGGGGGAGCCTACGAGCAGTACTTC	CASSLGTSGGAYEQYF
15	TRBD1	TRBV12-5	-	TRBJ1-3	TGTGCTAGTGGTTTAATGCGGGACAGTGGAAACACCATATATTTT	CASGLMRDSGNTIYF
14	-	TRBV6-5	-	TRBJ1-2	TGTGCCAGCAGTATTAAGACAGCTAACTATGGCTACACCTTC	CASSIKTANYGYTF
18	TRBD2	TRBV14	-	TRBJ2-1	TGTGCCAGCAGCCACCTAGCGGGAGGGCCGAGGGTAGGCAATGAGCAGTTCTTC	CASSHLAGGPRVGNEQFF
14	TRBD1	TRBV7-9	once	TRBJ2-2	TGTGCCAGCAGCTTAAATACAGGGGCCGGGGAGCTGTTTTTT	CASSLNTGAGELFF
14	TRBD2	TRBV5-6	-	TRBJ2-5	TGTGCCAGCAGCGTAGCGGGGGCCCAAGAGACCCAGTACTTC	CASSVAGAQETQYF
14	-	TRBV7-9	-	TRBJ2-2	TGTGCCAGCAGCTTCTCCGGGAACACCGGGGAGCTGTTTTTT	CASSFSGNTGELFF
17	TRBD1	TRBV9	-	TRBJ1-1	TGTGCCAGCAGCGCCAGTCCCACACAGGGGGCGAACACTGAAGCTTTCTTT	CASSASPTQGANTEAFF
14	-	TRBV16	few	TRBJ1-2	TGTGCCAGCAGCCAAGGGGCGGCTAACTATGGCTACACCTTC	CASSQGAANYGYTF
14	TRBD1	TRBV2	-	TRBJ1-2	TGTGCCAGCAGTTTGGGGACAGGGGGCACGAGCTACACCTTC	CASSLGTGGTSYTF
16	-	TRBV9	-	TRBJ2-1	TGTGCCAGCAGCGTAGTACCCACAAACGGGGGTCTCGAGCAGTTCTTC	CASSVVPTNGGLEQFF
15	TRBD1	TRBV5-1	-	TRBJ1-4	TGCGCCAGCAGCTTACAGGGGGGGACTAATGAAAAACTGTTTTTT	CASSLQGGTNEKLFF
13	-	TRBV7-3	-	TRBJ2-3	TGTGCCAGCAGCGAGGCGAGCACAGATACGCAGTATTTT	CASSEASTDTQYF
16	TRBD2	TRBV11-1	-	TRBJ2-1	TGTGCCAGCAGCTACACTAGCGGGAGCCTGAACAATGAGCAGTTCTTC	CASSYTSGSLNNEQFF
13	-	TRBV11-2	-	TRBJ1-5	TGTGCCAGCAGCTGGATCAGAGCGGGGCCCCAGCATTTT	CASSWIRAGPQHF
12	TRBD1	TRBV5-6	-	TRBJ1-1	TGTGCCAGCAGCAAGACAGGGACTGAAGCTTTCTTT	CASSKTGTEAFF
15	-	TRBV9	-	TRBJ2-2	TGTGCCAGCAGCGTAGCCTGGTCAGGCACCGGGGAGCTGTTTTTT	CASSVAWSGTGELFF
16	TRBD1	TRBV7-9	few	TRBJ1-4	TGTGCCAGCAGCGCACAGGGGGCATTGGGCAATGAAAAACTGTTTTTT	CASSAQGALGNEKLFF
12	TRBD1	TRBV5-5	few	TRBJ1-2	TGTGCCATCCACAGGGGGCTAGAAGGCTACACCTTC	CAIHRGLEGYTF